This T cell receptor (beta chain) was observed in a study of cytomegalovirus exposure and HLA in healthy donors (dated by TCRdb to about 2017). Background on the whole study: According to an earlier analysis of 587 of the donors, some 180 million T cells yielded over 90 million unique TCR beta sequences and 250 to 350 Gb of sequence data. An early release that covered several hundred HLA-typed donors contained approximately 300 gigabases of sequencing data and 80 million or so unique TCR sequences. The genetic ancestry cluster associated with self-reported Caucasian donors included 81% of the roughly 360 genotyped donors. The aim of the study was to test whether cataloging public T cell receptors could identify signatures of past pathogen exposure. The T cell repertoires of some 700 subjects were profiled by immunosequencing and related to cytomegalovirus serostatus. Along with the roughly 700-subject first cohort, a separate validation cohort of around 120 different subjects was used. High-throughput TCR immunosequencing, statistical association of individual TCRs with disease status, and machine learning were combined to predict cytomegalovirus infection status. In a later analysis, previously published TCR beta repertoires from fewer than 750 donors were re-analyzed and high-resolution HLA genotyping was added so that TCR occurrence patterns could be studied. In the later analysis, no new phenotypic data were used to find candidate immune exposures; instead, reliance was placed on TCR beta sequences and their occurrence across donors. An earlier analysis of nearly 600 of the donors applied high-throughput TCR beta sequencing to assess whether each TCR beta V gene segment acted as functional or pseudogenic. Donor age, sex, ethnicity and CMV serostatus were compiled together with the repertoire data. Genome-wide SNP genotypes for about three fifths of the roughly 700 donors were used in a later genetic analysis, which treated that subset as a discovery cohort. All discovery cohort repertoires had been generated using a single sequencing platform. Both class I and class II loci were covered by HLA typing, at four-digit resolution. The number of typed donors differed by locus: 629-630 for A, B, C, DRB1 and DQB1; approximately 540 for DQA1; 606 for DPA1; and roughly 450 for DPB1. Because of strong linkage in the cohort, four to six DR-DQ haplotypes were treated as single units for association and clustering. On average, 235,054 unique TCR beta nucleotide sequences were sequenced per donor among 398 genotyped donors of the cohort, with roughly 19% of those sequences being non-productive.

The cohort consisted of 650 to 700 healthy bone marrow donors. Cohort members were all nominally healthy when sampled, although unrecorded immune exposures were likely present. The donor was CMV seronegative and was included in the group of over 300 seronegative cohort members. Each donor provided a peripheral blood sample, and peripheral blood mononuclear cells were used for TCR beta sequencing. Genomic DNA was extracted from the blood cell samples with the Qiagen DNeasy Blood Extraction Kit. The cysteine opens and the phenylalanine closes a CDR3 of 14 amino acids. Just the 42-base CDR3 DNA is kept, in frame starting at base 1. Based on the germline V gene (reference sequence), the CDR1 and CDR2 sequences are LNHDA and SQIVND. The germline V end is reduced by 8 bases and the J end by 5 bases; junction bases left unmatched: 10. About this clone itself: Its antigen target is currently unknown. No quality values exist for individual bases; no much larger clone is one base distant.

The library was produced with the immunoSEQ multiplex PCR assay. For the multiplex PCR, a mixture combining 60 forward primers for TCR Vbeta segments and 13 reverse primers for TCR Jbeta segments was used. The CDR3 region of rearranged TCR beta genes was amplified from genomic DNA with a multiplex PCR assay. The amplified TCR beta libraries were sequenced on the Illumina HiSeq System as 87-base-pair reads. Turning to the authors' computational methods: A later analysis counted 65 million to 90 million unique TCR beta chains across the 670 or so repertoires, and roughly 10 million of these chains were shared by at least two donors. To remove PCR and sequencing errors, raw reads were error-corrected and collapsed into unique sequences using a nearest-neighbor algorithm that merged closely related sequences. CDR3 sequences were aligned to IMGT reference sequences to assign V, D and J gene segments. Each retained sequence needed at least a six-nucleotide match to both a V gene segment and a J gene segment. A rearrangement counted as productive if the CDR3 had no stop codons and remained in frame with V and J, and every other rearrangement counted as non-productive. Following IMGT convention, CDR3 was defined as the stretch from the second conserved V-encoded cysteine up to the conserved J-encoded phenylalanine. Sequences without an unambiguous match to a single V gene segment were excluded from the earlier analysis of a few hundred of the donors. In an earlier analysis of a few hundred of the donors, V segments were called functional above 56.7% productive rearrangements and were called segregating when the between-donor standard deviation exceeded 5%. A statistical classification framework was built for diagnosing cytomegalovirus status from the catalog of TCR beta chain sequences. In a later analysis, V and J genes were assigned by comparing TCR nucleotide sequences against IMGT/GENE-DB human TR gene sequences. In a later analysis, CDR3 sequences and most-parsimonious VDJ recombination scenarios were assigned using the TCRdist pipeline. In a later analysis, each TCR beta chain was defined by its CDR3 amino acid sequence together with its V-gene family, and reads without a unique V-gene family were excluded. In a later analysis, fewer than 650 highly shared, low-generation-probability nucleotide sequences were removed to address suspected cross-contamination and a sequencing artifact. In a later analysis, a clonal expansion index for each public chain was calculated from normalized within-repertoire ranks of inferred template counts. Generation probabilities in a later analysis came from a VDJ recombination model fitted to out-of-frame rearrangements, and those results were checked against IGoR. In a later analysis, TCR-TCR, TCR-HLA and TCR-CMV co-occurrence was scored with hypergeometric tests, and a repertoire-size bias correction was applied to TCR pairs. To estimate false discovery rates, a later analysis permuted the HLA or CMV assignments 20 times. A later analysis grouped co-occurring TCRs with DBSCAN, adding TCRdist sequence similarity when clustering within HLA-allele-positive subsets. Repertoires with fewer than 30,000 or more than 120,000 public chains, plus five repertoires with anomalous nucleotide sharing, were excluded from co-occurrence clustering. In TCRdb, the immuneACCESS table is reduced to in-frame sequences with V and J assigned. These tables do not hold every clone; where another copy was compared, an unresolved V gene accounts for under half, and the others remain unexplained. The V and J calls and clone size come from that table; D and trimming were worked out from the DNA. The sample data list approximately 150,000 clones, and roughly four fifths of these were observed just once. The top ten clones comprise around 2.4% of the sample.

On the study overall, not on this receptor specifically: Only TCR beta chains were sequenced in this cohort, and the absence of alpha or paired-chain data limited detectable features. Some IMGT-functional V segments, including TRBV6-2 and TRBV6-3, could not be told apart with the 87-base-pair reads, so those segments were excluded. Presence/absence analyses assumed roughly uniform sequencing depth across donors, an assumption that may not hold. In an earlier analysis of around 500 of the donors, most TCR beta V segments appeared in productive rearrangements about 87% or about 30% of the time, broadly matching IMGT annotations. CMV serostatus was the only immune exposure information available for the cohort. Assigning TCR associations to individual alleles was difficult when HLA alleles, especially DR and DQ, strongly co-occurred. In a later analysis, TCR association rates were found to vary across HLA loci, with the most associated TCRs seen for DRB1 alleles and the fewest for HLA-C alleles. In a later analysis, several top co-occurrence clusters were reported to appear linked to parvovirus B19, influenza, CMV and Epstein-Barr virus. A total of about 150 TCR beta chains were listed by the study as associated with cytomegalovirus. Because counts were too low, approximately 15 rarely observed V segments, including chromosome 9 orphons, were excluded from the earlier analysis of 587 of the donors. A further reported finding was that TCR beta sequences accurately predicted the HLA-A and HLA-B alleles for most subjects in the first cohort. In a later analysis, most CMV-associated TCR beta chains were found to appear HLA-restricted, with HLA associations seemingly driven largely by CMV exposure. In vitro tests confirmed that a few of the cytomegalovirus-associated TCR beta chains recognize cytomegalovirus antigens. Compared with equally common non-associated chains, HLA-associated TCR beta chains in a later analysis were more clonally expanded and had lower generation probabilities. In a later analysis, 16,951 TCR beta sequences were associated with specific HLA alleles at a false discovery rate of 0.05. A group of highly shared sequence variants was considered likely to be a technical artifact of the sequencing pipeline. In both the original and validation cohorts, the classifier was reported to diagnose cytomegalovirus status with high specificity and sensitivity. Correlated functional status among segregating V segments might be attributable to linkage disequilibrium, but an unknown experimental factor could not be ruled out. Across donors, most TCR sequences were observed very rarely, whereas some public TCRs were present in many individuals. According to a later genetic analysis, donors in an Asian-associated ancestry cluster had fewer N-insertions in productive TCRs than the roughly 700-donor mean. According to the authors, the approach could potentially be generalized to other disease states and immunological phenotypes. Because some donors lacked HLA typing at each locus, the association tests relied only on the typed subset. V-gene and J-gene trimming of TCR beta chains was associated with a missense DCLRE1C variant in a later genetic analysis, and the association was replicated in an independent cohort.

Sample: PBMCs. The clonotype comes from a female donor in good health and CMV-seronegative. The chain joins TRBV19 to TRBJ2-5, with 8 bases in between that match TRBD2. The CDR3 has the sequence CASGGSGGGETQYF. Here is the DNA: TGTGCCAGTGGGGGGAGCGGGGGAGGGGAGACCCAGTACTTC.